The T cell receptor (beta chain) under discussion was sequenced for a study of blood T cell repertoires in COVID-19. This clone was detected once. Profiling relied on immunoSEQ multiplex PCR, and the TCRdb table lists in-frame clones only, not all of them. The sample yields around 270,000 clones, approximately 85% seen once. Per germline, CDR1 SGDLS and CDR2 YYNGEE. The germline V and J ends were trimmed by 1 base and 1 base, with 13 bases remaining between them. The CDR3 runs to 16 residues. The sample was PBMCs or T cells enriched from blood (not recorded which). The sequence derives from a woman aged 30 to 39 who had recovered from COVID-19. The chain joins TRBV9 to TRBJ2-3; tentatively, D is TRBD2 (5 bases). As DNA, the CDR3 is TGTGCCAGCAGCGTACCTGGAACCGGGGGCACAGATACGCAGTATTTT. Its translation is CASSVPGTGGTDTQYF. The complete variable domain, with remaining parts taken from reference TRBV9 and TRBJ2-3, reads DSGVTQTPKHLITATGQRVTLRCSPRSGDLSVYWYQQSLDQGLQFLIQYYNGEERAKGNILERFSAQQFPDLHSELNLSSLELGDSALYFCASSVPGTGGTDTQYFGPGTRLTVL.